The subject of this entry is one T cell receptor beta chain. Antigen specificity is unknown. This specimen belongs to a study of cytomegalovirus exposure and HLA in healthy donors. General study results and limits: Reported results showed that the classifier diagnosed cytomegalovirus status with high specificity and sensitivity. Subsequent analysis showed first-cohort TCR clusters tending to co-occur in 120 validation repertoires.

The germline CDR1 and CDR2 sequences are SQVTM and ANQGSEA. The CDR3 covers 14 residues. The junction had 7 bases not matched to a gene; V was cut back by 4 bases and J by 5 bases. This table comes from immunoSEQ multiplex PCR, and its TCRdb copy is limited to in-frame clones, with some not included. The top ten hold roughly 7.1% of the sample, which has some 45,000 clones, 94% seen once. The chain joins TRBV29-1 to TRBJ2-1, with TRBD2 matching over 8 bases. The source is a young woman in good health and CMV-seropositive. What was sequenced was PBMCs. Written as DNA, the CDR3 is TGCAGCGTTGCAGGCCTAGCGGGTAACAATGAGCAGTTCTTC. Its protein is CSVAGLAGNNEQFF.